This T cell receptor (beta chain) was identified in a study of PD-L1 blockade in urothelial cancer. The CDR3 runs to 16 residues. J gave up 8 bases and V 5 bases, and 16 bases lay outside the gene matches. Germline CDR1 is SGHVS and CDR2 is FNYEAQ. What went into each PCR as a spike was synthetic TCR analog templates. Repertoires were generated with immunoSEQ multiplex PCR, while TCRdb's copy carries only in-frame clones and drops some. The sample contains about 25,000 clones, around 82% of which appear only once. On this clone: The antigen remains undetermined.

General observations from the study: Blood TCR clonality below the median before treatment was a predictor of better survival.

The time point here: peripheral blood 6 weeks after treatment start. This TCR derives from a man between 65 and 85 years old with urothelial cancer. The sequencing used PBMCs, collected around atezolizumab (anti-PD-L1) treatment. The gene calls are TRBV7-6 and TRBJ1-2; TRBD1 aligns across 8 bases. Written as DNA, the CDR3 is TGTGCCAGCAGCCTCGACGGGACAGGAACCCCAAACGGCTACACCTTC. It yields the protein CASSLDGTGTPNGYTF.